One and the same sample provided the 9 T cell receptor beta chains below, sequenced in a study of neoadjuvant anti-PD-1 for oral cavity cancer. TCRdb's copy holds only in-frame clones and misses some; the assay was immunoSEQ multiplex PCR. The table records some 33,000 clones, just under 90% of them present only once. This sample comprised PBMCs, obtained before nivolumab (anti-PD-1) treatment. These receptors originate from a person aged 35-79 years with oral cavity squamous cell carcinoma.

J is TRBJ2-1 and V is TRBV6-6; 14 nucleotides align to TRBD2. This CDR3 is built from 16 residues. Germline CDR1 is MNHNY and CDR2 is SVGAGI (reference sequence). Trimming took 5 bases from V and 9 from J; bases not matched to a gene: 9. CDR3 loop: CASSPPGLAGGSEQFF. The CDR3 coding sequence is TGTGCCAGCAGTCCCCCCGGACTAGCGGGGGGAAGTGAGCAGTTCTTC.

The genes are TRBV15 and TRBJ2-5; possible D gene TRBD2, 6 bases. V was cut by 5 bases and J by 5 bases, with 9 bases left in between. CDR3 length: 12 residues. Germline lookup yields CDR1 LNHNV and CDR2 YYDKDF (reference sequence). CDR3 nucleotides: TGTGCCACCAGCCCGGGACTGGAGACCCAGTACTTC. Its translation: CATSPGLETQYF.

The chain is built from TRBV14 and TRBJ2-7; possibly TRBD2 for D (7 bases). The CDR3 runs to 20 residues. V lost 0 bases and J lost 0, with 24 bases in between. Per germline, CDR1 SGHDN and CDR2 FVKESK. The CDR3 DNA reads TGTGCCAGCAGCCAAGATTGGGTCGGGGGGCGAAGAGTTTACTCCTACGAGCAGTACTTC. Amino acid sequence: CASSQDWVGGRRVYSYEQYF.

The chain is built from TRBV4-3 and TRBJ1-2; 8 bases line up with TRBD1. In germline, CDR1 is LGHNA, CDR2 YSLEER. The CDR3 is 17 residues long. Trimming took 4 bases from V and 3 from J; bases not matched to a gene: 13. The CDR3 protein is CASSPSPSGGRDYGYTF. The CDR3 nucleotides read TGCGCCAGCAGCCCTAGCCCCTCAGGGGGCCGGGACTATGGCTACACCTTC.

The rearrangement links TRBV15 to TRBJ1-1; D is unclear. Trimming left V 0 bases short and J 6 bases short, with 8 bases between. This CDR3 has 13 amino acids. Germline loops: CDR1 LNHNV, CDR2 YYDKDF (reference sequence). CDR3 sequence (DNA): TGTGCCACCAGCAGAGAGGTTCCAGCTGAAGCTTTCTTT. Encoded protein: CATSREVPAEAFF. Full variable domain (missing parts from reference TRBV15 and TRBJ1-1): DAMVIQNPRYQVTQFGKPVTLSCSQTLNHNVMYWYQQKSSQAPKLLFHYYDKDFNNEADTPDNFQSRRPNTSFCFLDIRSPGLGDTAMYLCATSREVPAEAFFGQGTRLTVV.

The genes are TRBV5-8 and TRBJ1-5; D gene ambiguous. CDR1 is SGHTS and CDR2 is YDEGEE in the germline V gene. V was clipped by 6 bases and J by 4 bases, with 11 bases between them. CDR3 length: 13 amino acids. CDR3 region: CASTRAGNQPQHF. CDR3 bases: TGTGCCAGCACCCGGGCGGGAAATCAGCCCCAGCATTTT.

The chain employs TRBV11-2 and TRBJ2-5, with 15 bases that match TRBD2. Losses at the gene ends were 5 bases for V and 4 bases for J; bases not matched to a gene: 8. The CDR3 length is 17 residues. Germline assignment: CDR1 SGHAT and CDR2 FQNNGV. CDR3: CASSRGLAGGVGETQYF. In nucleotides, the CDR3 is TGTGCCAGCAGCCGGGGACTAGCGGGGGGAGTAGGAGAGACCCAGTACTTC.

CDR3 DNA: TGTGCCAGCAGTTACTACGGTAGCGGGAGCACAGATACGCAGTATTTT. Its protein is CASSYYGSGSTDTQYF. The chain couples TRBV6-5 to TRBJ2-3, with TRBD2 identical over 7 bases. V was clipped by 1 base and J by 0 bases; unmatched bases: 4. In germline, CDR1 is MNHEY, CDR2 SVGAGI. The CDR3 is 16 amino acids.

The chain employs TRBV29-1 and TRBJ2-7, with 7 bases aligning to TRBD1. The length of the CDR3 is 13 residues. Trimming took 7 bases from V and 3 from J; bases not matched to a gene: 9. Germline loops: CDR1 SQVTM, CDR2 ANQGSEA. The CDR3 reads CSGGQALNYEQYF. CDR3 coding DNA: TGCAGCGGTGGACAGGCCCTAAACTACGAGCAGTACTTC.